This T cell receptor (beta chain) was observed in a study of cytomegalovirus exposure and HLA in healthy donors. Study in general: The same platform was used for the 120 or so validation repertoires as for the 666 first-cohort repertoires, as reported in a later analysis. Findings and caveats of the study: The classifier, whose performance was assessed in both the original and validation cohorts, reportedly diagnosed cytomegalovirus status with high specificity and sensitivity.

Among the 120 subjects of the validation cohort, separate from the roughly 600-subject first cohort, were the donors. CDR1 is SNHLY, CDR2 FYNNEI, per germline. The CDR3 runs 15 residues. Trimming stripped 8 bases from V and 0 bases from J, with 13 bases between. Note on this clone: The antigen remains undetermined.

Sequencing was performed with immunoSEQ multiplex PCR; in TCRdb, only in-frame clones are kept and a portion is missing. The data show roughly 300,000 clones, about nine tenths seen once. The chain uses TRBV2 and TRBJ2-2; unclear D gene. The TCR was taken from a woman in her 30s in good health and CMV-seropositive. Input material: PBMCs. The CDR3 sequence is CASLSRQTNTGELFF. DNA for the CDR3: TGTGCCAGCCTGTCACGACAAACGAACACCGGGGAGCTGTTTTTT.